This T cell receptor (beta chain) is drawn from a study of blood T cell repertoires in COVID-19 (TCRdb year 2020). General notes on the study: Collaborator samples came from the United States, Italy and Spain and covered acute and convalescent phases of COVID-19. The prospective study material was composed of cDNA or gDNA derived from T cells, B-cell-depleted T cells, or PBMCs. Deeply sampled blood TCRbeta repertoires from subjects exposed to, actively infected with, or recovered from COVID-19 were included in the dataset. A freely available public database, intended as a resource for researchers studying the immune response to SARS-CoV-2, is where the repertoires were released. Samples came from the ongoing ImmuneRACE study (first 160 participants) plus 1,254 subjects from 6 global collaborators. The sample metadata nearly always contained a de-identified subject ID, COVID-19 status, age in years and sex. HLA class I and class II types, where available, came from metadata supplied by the sample provider rather than from assay-based typing.

The CDR3 numbers 14 residues from cysteine through phenylalanine. This entry keeps only the CDR3 DNA: 42 bases, framed from base 1. CDR1 SGHAT and CDR2 FQNNGV are derived from the germline V gene. Relative to germline, V is 7 bases shorter and J is 1 base shorter, with 10 bases between their ends. On this clone: The clone's antigen remains unknown. The record has no base qualities; no much larger clone is one base away.

On the study overall, not on this receptor specifically: The quantity of clinical and demographic metadata differed by source and by participant and was supplied without curation.

TCRbeta CDR3 regions were amplified from genomic DNA using the immunoSEQ Assay, a bias-controlled multiplex PCR. Turning to the authors' computational methods: Within the assay, amplification of reference gene primers was used to estimate how many nucleated cells each sample contained. Sequence reads were collapsed and filtered to measure the absolute abundance of every unique TCRbeta CDR3 rearrangement. Productive Simpson clonality was computed per sample as the square root of Simpson's diversity index over productive rearrangements. The immuneACCESS repertoire file appears here via TCRdb, limited to in-frame rearrangements. These files lack a portion of the clones; in checked studies, under half of the deficit traces to unresolved V genes, and the cause of the others is not known. That table is the source of V, J and clone size, and D and trimming were worked out from the DNA. The sample includes around 180,000 clones, with roughly four fifths observed a single time. Of the sample, about 12% is held by the ten largest clones.

One collaborating source in Seattle enrolled patients during active infection and followed them longitudinally through the course of disease. Whole blood was collected in K2EDTA tubes by collaborating institutions according to the institutions' own protocols. Collaborator samples were shipped for TCRbeta analysis as frozen whole blood, isolated PBMCs, or DNA extracted from either sample type. The clonotype comes from a woman older than 75 with COVID-19, enrolled during active disease. In this chain, TRBV11-2 is recombined with TRBJ2-2, with no D gene named confidently. The material sequenced was peripheral blood. CDR3 protein: CASNLQQNTGELFF. The nucleotides read TGTGCCAGCAACCTACAGCAGAACACCGGGGAGCTGTTTTTT.